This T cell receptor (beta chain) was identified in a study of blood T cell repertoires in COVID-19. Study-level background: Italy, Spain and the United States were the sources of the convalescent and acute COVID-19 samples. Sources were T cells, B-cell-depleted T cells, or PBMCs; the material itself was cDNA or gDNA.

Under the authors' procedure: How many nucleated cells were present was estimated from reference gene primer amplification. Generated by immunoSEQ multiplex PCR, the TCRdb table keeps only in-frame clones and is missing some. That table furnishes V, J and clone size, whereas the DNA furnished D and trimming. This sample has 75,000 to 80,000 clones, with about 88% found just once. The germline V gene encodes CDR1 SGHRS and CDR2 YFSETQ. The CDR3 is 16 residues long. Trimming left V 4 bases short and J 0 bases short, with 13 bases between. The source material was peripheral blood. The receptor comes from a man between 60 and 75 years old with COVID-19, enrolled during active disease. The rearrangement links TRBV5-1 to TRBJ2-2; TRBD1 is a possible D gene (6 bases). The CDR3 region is CASSPRTDSNTGELFF. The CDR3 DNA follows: TGCGCCAGCAGCCCCCGGACAGATTCGAACACCGGGGAGCTGTTTTTT.